Listed here are 28 T cell receptor beta chains from one sample, sequenced in a study of blood T cells in healthy people across ages. Then a second PCR, running roughly 7 to 11 cycles, was carried out with a sample-barcoded 5' primer and a J-beta primer mix. A single record per CDR3 protein comes from TCRdb applying MiXCR to the 5' RACE reads. The repertoire holds about 1.4 million distinct CDR3 sequences, with around 59% as singletons. The sequencing sample was made of blood. These receptors came from a man in his late teens or twenties in good health.

The genes are TRBV10-3 and TRBJ2-3, with D possibly TRBD1 on 6 matching bases. The V and J ends lost 8 bases and 5 bases respectively, with 14 bases between them. The CDR3 is 13 residues long. Germline V gene data show CDR1 as ENHRY and CDR2 as SYGVKD. CDR3 sequence (DNA): TGTGCCATCCGGCAGGGACAAAAAGATACGCAGTATTTT. It encodes CAIRQGQKDTQYF.

The chain uses TRBV6-2 or TRBV6-3 and TRBJ2-3, with TRBD2 matching over 13 bases. The ends lost 10 bases at V and 3 bases at J; junction bases unmatched: 7. This CDR3 contains 15 residues. Germline V CDR1 and CDR2: MNHEY, SVGEGT. The CDR3 bases are TGTGCCACTAAGGGACTAGCGGGATCGACAGATACGCAGTATTTT. Amino acid sequence: CATKGLAGSTDTQYF.

Concerning this clonotype: At one end the junction does not follow the germline gene, possibly because of a read error. The V gene is TRBV6-2 or TRBV6-3, the J gene TRBJ2-5, with D perhaps matching TRBD2 (6 bases). Germline values: CDR1 MNHEY, CDR2 SVGEGT. The CDR3 runs 15 residues. The DNA of the CDR3 is TGTGCCAGCAGTTACGGTCGGGGGAGCCAAGAGGCCCAGTACTTC. This codes for CASSYGRGSQEAQYF.

Remarks on this clonotype: Compared with germline, one end of the junction differs, possibly owing to a read error. The chain is built from TRBV19 and TRBJ2-3; D unresolved. The CDR3 loop spans 15 amino acids. CDR1 and CDR2 (germline): LNHDA, SQIVND (reference sequence). The DNA of the CDR3 is TGCGCCAGTAGTATTTTGTACCTCAGCACAGATACGCAGTATTTT. Translated: CASSILYLSTDTQYF.

The V and J genes are TRBV20-1 and TRBJ2-7; 8 nucleotides match TRBD2. Germline V gene sequence: CDR1 DFQATT, CDR2 SNEGSKA (reference sequence). There are 15 residues in the CDR3. The V gene end was trimmed by 6 bases and the J gene end by 4 bases; junction bases not matched to a gene: 14. CDR3 nucleotides: TGCAGTGCCATGAAATTTAGGACTAGCTCTTACGAGCAGTACTTC. Amino acid sequence: CSAMKFRTSSYEQYF.

As for this clonotype: At one end the junction does not follow the germline gene, possibly because of a read error. The CDR3 loop reads CASSKGLAGGPYNERFF. The CDR3 bases are TGTGCCAGCAGTAAGGGACTAGCGGGAGGGCCCTACAATGAGCGGTTCTTC. V is TRBV6-1 and J is TRBJ2-1, with 16 bases matching TRBD2. The CDR3 is 17 amino acids. Germline CDR1 MNHNS, CDR2 SASEGT.

The chain employs TRBV6-5 and TRBJ2-1, with 8 bases fitting TRBD2. Matching the DNA end better, TRBJ2-7 makes the J call doubtful. Germline lookup yields CDR1 MNHEY and CDR2 SVGAGI. The CDR3 is 15 amino acids. CDR3 nucleotides: TGTGCCAGCACCAAAACTAGCGGAAGATACAATGAGCAGTACTTC. It is translated as CASTKTSGRYNEQYF.

This clonotype was observed a few times. V usage is TRBV20-1 and J usage is TRBJ2-7; perhaps TRBD1 as D (5 bases). CDR3 length: 13 amino acids. Trimming stripped 5 bases from V and 1 base from J, with 12 bases between. The germline gives CDR1 DFQATT, CDR2 SNEGSKA (reference sequence). The CDR3 DNA is TGCAGTGCTTCCCACAGGTGGTCCTACGAGCAGTACTTC. Its protein is CSASHRWSYEQYF.

The sample holds a few counts of this clonotype. The chain combines TRBV10-3 with TRBJ2-1; 10 bases match TRBD2. This CDR3 spans 14 amino acids. The junction had 5 bases not matched to a gene; V was cut back by 6 bases and J by 6 bases. The germline gives CDR1 ENHRY, CDR2 SYGVKD. CDR3 coding DNA: TGTGCCATCAGCGGTAGCGGGAGGCTCAATGAGCAGTTCTTC. Encoded protein: CAISGSGRLNEQFF.

The count of this clonotype is one. The chain links TRBV30 to TRBJ2-7; TRBD1 is a possible D gene (6 bases). Looked up from germline, CDR1 is GTSNPN and CDR2 is SVGIG (reference sequence). Trimming took off 7 bases at V and 0 bases at J, with 16 bases between the two ends. The length of the CDR3 is 14 residues. The CDR3 region has the DNA TGTGCCTCCAGGACAGTTTCTAGCTCCTACGAGCAGTACTTC. This translates into CASRTVSSSYEQYF.

The chain is built from TRBV30 and TRBJ1-1; 8 bases are a match to TRBD1. There are 13 residues in the CDR3. The trim removed 3 bases at V and 1 base at J, leaving 1 base unmatched. Germline V gene sequence: CDR1 GTSNPN, CDR2 SVGIG (reference sequence). This CDR3 reads CAWSQGANTEAFF. The CDR3 DNA sequence: TGTGCCTGGAGCCAGGGGGCGAACACTGAAGCTTTCTTT.

This chain links TRBV4-2 with TRBJ2-7; perhaps TRBD1 as D (6 bases). Germline CDR1 is LGHNA and CDR2 is YNFKEQ. V lost 1 base and J 3 bases, leaving 16 bases between the germline ends. The CDR3 extends over 16 amino acids. The CDR3 nucleotides are TGTGCCAGCAGCCAAGGGAATGGACAGAGGGGCTACGAGCAGTACTTC. It translates to CASSQGNGQRGYEQYF.

This clonotype was counted between two and nine times. This chain links TRBV29-1 with TRBJ1-4; D unresolved. Per the germline V gene, CDR1 is SQVTM and CDR2 is ANQGSEA. Trimming cost V 7 bases and J 1 base, with 10 bases left between them. The CDR3 runs 13 residues. This chain's CDR3 is CSGGRGTNEKLFF. The DNA of the CDR3 is TGCAGCGGTGGGAGAGGAACTAATGAAAAACTGTTTTTT.

This sequence joins TRBV21-1 and TRBJ2-7; TRBD1, the D gene given by the table, was not confirmed from the DNA. TRBV21-1 represents a pseudogene. CDR3 length equals 17 residues. The CDR3 protein is CASSRRDRGPYSYEQYF. The DNA for the CDR3 is TGTGCCAGCAGCCGAAGAGACAGGGGGCCCTACTCCTACGAGCAGTACTTC.

V usage is TRBV5-1 and J usage is TRBJ2-5; D is undetermined. The CDR3 consists of 15 residues. Looked up from germline, CDR1 is SGHRS and CDR2 is YFSETQ. Trimming took 2 bases from V and 4 from J, leaving 15 bases between them. The CDR3 DNA reads as TGCGCCAGCAGCTTACGGACCGGGCGAACAGAGACCCAGTACTTC. Protein: CASSLRTGRTETQYF.

DNA for the CDR3: TGCAGTGCTGAGGGACAGGGGGCAGGGGTTACGGTAAACATTCAGTACTTC. Encoded protein: CSAEGQGAGVTVNIQYF. The gene calls are TRBV20-1 and TRBJ2-4, with 12 bases that match TRBD1. From germline, CDR1 is DFQATT and CDR2 SNEGSKA (reference sequence). The CDR3 covers 17 residues. V trimming: 5 bases; J trimming: 6 bases; junction bases outside the gene matches: 14.

The V gene is TRBV7-9, the J gene TRBJ1-1, with D maybe TRBD1 (6 bases). The CDR3 sequence is 13 residues long. Germline-derived CDR1 and CDR2 are SEHNR and FQNEAQ (reference sequence). V shed 3 bases and J shed 6 bases, with 11 bases lying between them. The CDR3: CASSLPEGAEAFF. CDR3 nucleotide sequence: TGTGCCAGCAGCTTGCCAGAGGGGGCTGAAGCTTTCTTT.

The rearrangement links TRBV10-1 to TRBJ2-5; D is tentatively TRBD1 or TRBD2 (5 bases each). Trimming took 4 bases from V and 3 from J, leaving 15 bases between them. The CDR3 is 15 amino acids. From germline, CDR1 is WNHNN and CDR2 SYGVQD (reference sequence). CDR3 residues: CASSVTGTAKETQYF. DNA for the CDR3: TGCGCCAGCAGTGTAACCGGGACGGCGAAAGAGACCCAGTACTTC.

The chain is built from TRBV2 and TRBJ2-4; TRBD1 is a possible D gene (6 bases). The CDR3 covers 13 residues. Germline V CDR1 and CDR2: SNHLY, FYNNEI. Trimming stripped 8 bases from V and 2 bases from J, with 10 bases between. The CDR3 loop reads CASLTGPKNIQYF. CDR3 DNA sequence: TGTGCCAGCCTGACAGGTCCCAAAAACATTCAGTACTTC.

This chain connects TRBV20-1 to TRBJ2-1; 15 positions match TRBD2. The CDR3 totals 17 residues. After removal of 3 bases from V and 0 bases from J, the junction contained 3 bases not matched to a gene. Germline V gives CDR1 DFQATT, CDR2 SNEGSKA (reference sequence). CDR3 sequence: CSARGTSGRSSYNEQFF. In DNA, the CDR3 is TGCAGTGCTAGGGGGACTAGCGGGAGGAGCTCCTACAATGAGCAGTTCTTC.

V gene TRBV29-1 combines with J gene TRBJ2-5; D remains unclear. The CDR3 is 12 amino acids. CDR1 SQVTM and CDR2 ANQGSEA come from the germline V gene. Trimming stripped 7 bases from V and 2 bases from J, with 11 bases between. Here the CDR3 DNA reads TGCAGCGGGGTTTTCCAGCAAGAGACCCAGTACTTC. It yields the protein CSGVFQQETQYF.

The chain carries TRBV14 and TRBJ2-2, with TRBD1 matching 9 bases. Per germline, CDR1 SGHDN and CDR2 FVKESK. CDR3 length: 15 residues. The ends lost 4 bases at V and 5 bases at J; junction bases unmatched: 5. The DNA for the CDR3 is TGTGCCAGCAGCCCTGGGACAGGGCAAACCGGGGAGCTGTTTTTT. Translating it yields CASSPGTGQTGELFF.

The sample holds one count of this clonotype. The DNA of the CDR3 is TGCAGTGCTAGAGCCCGGGGGGTCGGTCAGCCCCAGCATTTT. It is translated as CSARARGVGQPQHF. V and J are TRBV20-1 and TRBJ1-5; perhaps TRBD1 as D (5 bases). In germline, CDR1 is DFQATT, CDR2 SNEGSKA (reference sequence). The V and J ends lost 1 base and 6 bases respectively, with 13 bases between them. The CDR3 runs 14 residues.

The sample holds a few counts of this clonotype. The chain uses TRBV29-1 and TRBJ2-6; D gene unclear. Germline CDR1 reads SQVTM; CDR2 reads ANQGSEA. The CDR3 length is 12 residues. The germline V and J ends were trimmed by 5 bases and 0 bases, with 2 bases remaining between them. The CDR3 reads CSVHSGANVLTF. As DNA, the CDR3 is TGCAGCGTTCACTCTGGGGCCAACGTCCTGACTTTC.

This chain uses TRBV7-2 with TRBJ2-3; D remains ambiguous. CDR1 and CDR2 from the germline V gene are SGHTA and FQGNSA. Trimming removed 2 bases at V and 4 bases at J, with 13 bases between. This CDR3 has 15 residues. CDR3 nucleotide sequence: TGTGCCAGCAGCTTATTTGAACTCGTCCCAGATACGCAGTATTTT. This codes for CASSLFELVPDTQYF.

CDR3 sequence: CSAREYRGPNTEAFF. CDR3 sequence (DNA): TGCAGTGCTAGGGAATACAGGGGGCCTAACACTGAAGCTTTCTTT. The gene calls are TRBV20-1 and TRBJ1-1, with TRBD1 identical over 9 bases. The CDR3 contains 15 residues. From germline, CDR1 is DFQATT and CDR2 SNEGSKA (reference sequence). V lost 3 bases to trimming and J lost 2 bases; unmatched junction nucleotides: 7.

This clonotype came up a few times. The chain combines TRBV4-3 with TRBJ2-1, with 7 bases that match TRBD2. This CDR3 has 14 residues. Germline V CDR1 and CDR2: LGHNA, YSLEER. V shed 0 bases and J 10 bases; nucleotides not matched to a gene: 6. The chain's CDR3 is CASSQDTGGGEQFF. CDR3 DNA: TGCGCCAGCAGCCAAGATACGGGGGGAGGCGAGCAGTTCTTC.

The chain couples TRBV6-2 or TRBV6-3 to TRBJ2-1; TRBD1 matches 8 bases. Trimming removed 5 bases from V and 1 base from J; junction bases left unmatched: 4. The CDR3 sequence is 15 residues long. Germline V gives CDR1 MNHEY, CDR2 SVGEGT. The CDR3 is CASSTGDRSYNEQFF. The DNA for the CDR3 is TGTGCCAGCAGTACAGGGGACAGGTCCTACAATGAGCAGTTCTTC.